Detailed here is one T cell receptor beta chain. Its antigen is still unknown. Germline assignment: CDR1 DFQATT and CDR2 SNEGSKA (reference sequence). There are 11 residues in the CDR3. Trimming removed 3 bases from V and 7 bases from J, with 9 bases in between. Assay: immunoSEQ multiplex PCR; the TCRdb copy retains only in-frame clones and omits some. The table has tens of thousands of clones, 85% to 90% seen once. The sample is drawn from a study of T cell responses to AZD1222 COVID-19 vaccine. Pooling covered second doses at about 4 or about 12 weeks. Study-level findings and limits: An increase in Spike-specific TCR breadth and depth was observed after two AZD1222 doses.

The J gene is TRBJ2-5, the V gene TRBV20-1, with D possibly TRBD2 on 5 matching bases. This TCR derives from an adult who received the AZD1222 COVID-19 vaccine. The specimen comprised peripheral blood, sampled 28 days after the second AZD1222 dose. The DNA of the CDR3 is TGCAGTGCTAGTATTCGGGGGACCCAGTACTTC. Translation: CSASIRGTQYF.